Described below is a single TCR beta chain sequence and its context. Its antigen target is currently unknown. Qualities for individual bases were not recorded, and no much larger clone is one base off. Libraries were prepared through the immunoSEQ multiplex PCR assay. The table comes from immuneACCESS by way of TCRdb, which keeps in-frame sequences with V and J called. Part of the clones is missing from these tables; in studies checked, under half for an unresolved V gene and the rest for unknown reasons. The sample table contains approximately 81,000 clones; only one count was recorded for 95% of them. The top ten hold 0.36% of the sample. The data derive from a study of technical replicates of blood from several donors (dated by TCRdb to about 2017). For CDR1 and CDR2, the germline V gene lists MNHEY and SVGAGI. Inclusive of the bounding cysteine and phenylalanine, the CDR3 is 15 residues long. Just CDR3 DNA is preserved here, 45 bases in frame from base 1. V loses 6 bases, J loses 0 bases, and the germline ends lie 14 bases apart.

This TCR was recovered from a human donor in good health. The chain links TRBV6-5 with TRBJ1-1; the D gene cannot be resolved reliably. The sample taken for sequencing was T cells isolated from PBMCs. The DNA is as follows: TGTGCCAGCAGGCCCCGAGCAAATGTGAACACTGAAGCTTTCTTT. Translated, it gives CASRPRANVNTEAFF.